The clone carrying this TCR beta chain was counted between two and nine times. Its target is unknown. It was via CD45RO/CCR7/CD25/CD127/CD95/CD27 that CD4+ naive, central memory, regulatory and stem cell-like memory cells were sorted. Purity (above 98%) was reached by all sorted populations. Since all of the isolated RNA was reverse transcribed, expressed TCRB transcripts were what got sequenced. Repertoires were generated with immunoSEQ multiplex PCR, while TCRdb's copy carries only in-frame clones and drops some. The sample shows hundreds of thousands of clones, 30% of them seen only once. V was clipped by 3 bases and J by 5 bases; unmatched bases: 11. This CDR3 is 16 amino acids long. From germline, CDR1 is LNHNV and CDR2 YYDKDF (reference sequence). This sample was included in a study of beta chain features in type 1 diabetes. Study-level results: Diminished insertions and augmented deletions at VDJ junctions characterized type 1 diabetes patients. PCR, the amplification step, might favor shorter templates, equally in patients and controls.

V usage is TRBV15 and J usage is TRBJ2-5, with 8 nucleotides matching TRBD1. This TCR came from a man between 18 and 35 years old in good health. The sequenced sample was naive CD4+ T cells from blood. The CDR3 sequence is CATSSGTGGRVETQYF. The CDR3 nucleotides are TGTGCCACCAGCAGCGGGACAGGAGGTCGAGTGGAGACCCAGTACTTC.